This T cell receptor (beta chain) was recorded in a study of blood T cells in healthy people across ages. A second roughly 7 to 11 cycle PCR used barcoded and J-beta primers. TCRdb re-derived calls from the 5' RACE reads in MiXCR, one entry per CDR3 protein. The top ten clones hold 17% of a sample with hundreds of thousands of distinct CDR3 sequences, more than 25% of them seen once. This clonotype was obtained from a woman aged 80 or older in good health. Source material: blood.

CDR3 sequence (DNA): TGTGCCACCAGTCCCCATGAGCAGTTCTTC. This translates into CATSPHEQFF. This chain links TRBV24-1 with TRBJ2-1; D is uncertain. Germline values: CDR1 KGHDR, CDR2 SFDVKD. V was pared by 6 bases and J by 8 bases, with 4 bases between. The CDR3 is 10 amino acids.